This T cell receptor (beta chain) was recovered during a study of graft-versus-host responses after intestinal transplantation. Study information: Each patient got anti-thymocyte globulin induction, then tacrolimus and steroids for approximately three years.

V dropped 4 bases and J dropped 6 bases, with 16 bases sitting between them. The CDR3 has 14 amino acids. Germline CDR1 SGDLS, CDR2 YYNGEE. A word on this clone: The antigen remains unidentified.

Study-wide points: Investigators detected GvH clones in recipient marrow, with some emerging earlier in ileum or blood.

The protocol was immunoSEQ multiplex PCR, while the TCRdb copy is restricted to in-frame clones and leaves out a portion. Counted here are 98,000 or so clones, approximately 84% occurring once; the ten biggest clones make up approximately 0.97%. The chain combines TRBV9 with TRBJ1-1, with D possibly being TRBD1 (5 bases). This TCR was recovered from a human donor who received an intestinal transplant. The input for sequencing was unstimulated CD4+ T cells sorted from spleen or lymph node cells, taken before intestinal transplant. This CDR3 reads CASSTLTGVPEAFF. The CDR3 DNA is TGTGCCAGCAGCACCCTCACGGGGGTCCCTGAAGCTTTCTTT.